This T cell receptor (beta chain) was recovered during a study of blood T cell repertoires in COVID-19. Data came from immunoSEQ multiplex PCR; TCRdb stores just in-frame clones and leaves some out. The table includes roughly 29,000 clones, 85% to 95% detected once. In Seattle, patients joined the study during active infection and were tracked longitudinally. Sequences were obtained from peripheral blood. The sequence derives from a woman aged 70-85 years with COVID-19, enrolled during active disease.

The CDR3 coding sequence is TGTGCCAGCTCACCAACAGCTAGCGGGAGGATTTCCACCGGGGAGCTGTTTTTT. It encodes CASSPTASGRISTGELFF. The rearrangement joins TRBV18 to TRBJ2-2; the match to TRBD2 covers 11 bases. The trim removed 2 bases at V and 4 bases at J, leaving 9 bases unmatched. Germline V CDR1 and CDR2: KGHSH, LQKENI. The CDR3 has 18 residues.